These 8 T cell receptor beta chains share one sample of origin, sequenced in a study of radiation and T cells in renal cell carcinoma. Measured with immunoSEQ multiplex PCR; TCRdb has only the in-frame clones, and not every one. This sample has 97,000 or so clones; 84% occur once, and the top ten carry approximately 7.2%. The time point here: blood 4 weeks post-SBRT, at nephrectomy. Treatment reported: 15 Gy SBRT to primary tumor, nephrectomy 4 weeks later. Material: blood, obtained from a patient whose treatment included radiotherapy and nephrectomy. The receptors derive from a man aged 60 to 69 with renal cell carcinoma.

This chain connects TRBV19 to TRBJ1-5; D is undetermined. Germline values: CDR1 LNHDA, CDR2 SQIVND (reference sequence). The V end lost 5 bases, the J end lost 3 bases, and 8 bases lay between the germline ends. The CDR3 consists of 13 residues. The CDR3 DNA reads as TGTGCCAGTAGTCGAGAGACCAATCAGCCCCAGCATTTT. Translating gives CASSRETNQPQHF.

The chain uses TRBV18 and TRBJ2-3; D is unresolved. The CDR3 consists of 13 residues. Germline CDR1 is KGHSH and CDR2 is LQKENI. V was shortened by 2 bases and J by 6 bases, with 9 bases between the two germline ends. This CDR3 is CASSPSSADTQYF. The CDR3 nucleotides are TGTGCCAGCTCACCAAGCAGTGCGGATACGCAGTATTTT.

DNA of the CDR3: TGTGCCAGCAGCCCCACTAACTATGGCTACACCTTC. This encodes CASSPTNYGYTF. The chain combines TRBV7-9 with TRBJ1-2; D gene uncertain. V shed 5 bases and J shed 0 bases, with 4 bases lying between them. Germline V gene lookup returns CDR1 SEHNR and CDR2 FQNEAQ (reference sequence). CDR3 length: 12 residues.

This rearrangement joins TRBV6-1 to TRBJ1-1, with 10 positions matching TRBD1. This CDR3 has 16 amino acids. The V gene end was trimmed by 4 bases and the J gene end by 1 base; junction bases not matched to a gene: 6. Germline values: CDR1 MNHNS, CDR2 SASEGT. CDR3 sequence: CASSARDRGPNTEAFF. CDR3 in DNA: TGTGCCAGCAGTGCCCGGGACAGGGGACCGAACACTGAAGCTTTCTTT.

The chain couples TRBV2 to TRBJ2-1; the match to TRBD1 covers 11 bases. The CDR3 consists of 14 residues. The germline CDR1 and CDR2 sequences are SNHLY and FYNNEI. The V gene end was trimmed by 6 bases and the J gene end by 6 bases; junction bases not matched to a gene: 4. The CDR3: CASRGQGVLNEQFF. The CDR3, as DNA: TGTGCCAGCAGGGGACAGGGGGTCCTCAATGAGCAGTTCTTC.

The chain carries TRBV15 and TRBJ2-3; D call uncertain. The germline V gene encodes CDR1 LNHNV and CDR2 YYDKDF (reference sequence). Deletions cut 1 base from V and 5 bases from J, with 16 bases between. CDR3 length equals 16 residues. This chain's CDR3 is CATSRGSPRLLDTQYF. CDR3 sequence (DNA): TGTGCCACCAGCAGAGGCAGCCCTCGACTTCTAGATACGCAGTATTTT. Complete variable domain (other parts from reference TRBV15 and TRBJ2-3): DAMVIQNPRYQVTQFGKPVTLSCSQTLNHNVMYWYQQKSSQAPKLLFHYYDKDFNNEADTPDNFQSRRPNTSFCFLDIRSPGLGDTAMYLCATSRGSPRLLDTQYFGPGTRLTVL.

The J gene is TRBJ2-2, the V gene TRBV4-2; TRBD2 aligns across 7 bases. The CDR3 extends over 16 amino acids. The J segment lost 2 bases and the V segment lost 3 bases, leaving 6 bases of the junction unmatched. Germline V gene data show CDR1 as LGHNA and CDR2 as YNFKEQ. The CDR3, as DNA: TGTGCCAGCAGCCAGTCAGGGAGGGCCAACACCGGGGAGCTGTTTTTT. Translating gives CASSQSGRANTGELFF.

In its sample, this clone ranks as large. The V and J genes are TRBV27 and TRBJ1-2, with a weak D call TRBD1 (6 bases). V lost 1 base and J lost 4, with 13 bases in between. The germline V gene encodes CDR1 MNHEY and CDR2 SMNVEV (reference sequence). CDR3 length: 15 residues. As DNA, the CDR3 is TGTGCCAGCAGTTTATTCCCGGACAGCTTCTATGGCTACACCTTC. This codes for CASSLFPDSFYGYTF.